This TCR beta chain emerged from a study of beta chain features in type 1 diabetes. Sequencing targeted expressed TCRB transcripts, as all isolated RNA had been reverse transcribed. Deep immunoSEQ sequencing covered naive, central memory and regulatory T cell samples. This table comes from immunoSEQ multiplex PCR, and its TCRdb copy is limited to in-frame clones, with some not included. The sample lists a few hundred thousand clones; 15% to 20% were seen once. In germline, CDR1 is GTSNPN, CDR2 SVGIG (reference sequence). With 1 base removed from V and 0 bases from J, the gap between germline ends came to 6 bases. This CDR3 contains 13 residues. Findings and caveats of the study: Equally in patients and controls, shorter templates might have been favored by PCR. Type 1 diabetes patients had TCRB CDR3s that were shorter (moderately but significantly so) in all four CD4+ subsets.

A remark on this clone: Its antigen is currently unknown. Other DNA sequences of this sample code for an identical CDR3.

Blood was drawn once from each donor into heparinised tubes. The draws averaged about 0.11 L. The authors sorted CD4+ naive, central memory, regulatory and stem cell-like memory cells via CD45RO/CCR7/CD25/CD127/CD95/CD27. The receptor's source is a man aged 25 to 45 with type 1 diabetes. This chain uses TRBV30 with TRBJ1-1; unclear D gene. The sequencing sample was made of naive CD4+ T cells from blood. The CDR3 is CAWSGQLNTEAFF. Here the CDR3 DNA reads TGTGCCTGGAGTGGCCAGCTGAACACTGAAGCTTTCTTT.